One sample yielded the 17 T cell receptor beta chains listed below, sequenced in a study of blood T cell repertoires in COVID-19. Profiling relied on immunoSEQ multiplex PCR, and the TCRdb table lists in-frame clones only, not all of them. The data contain hundreds of thousands of clones, around nine tenths of them singletons. Input material: PBMCs or T cells enriched from blood (not recorded which). The receptor source for this set is a young woman who had been exposed to COVID-19.

The genes are TRBV19 and TRBJ2-1, with 10 positions matching TRBD2. CDR1 is LNHDA, CDR2 SQIVND, per germline (reference sequence). The CDR3 contains 19 residues. The V gene end was trimmed by 6 bases and the J gene end by 8 bases; junction bases not matched to a gene: 22. The CDR3 spells CASSPPGLAYTRTGYEQFF. Here the CDR3 DNA reads TGTGCCAGTAGCCCACCGGGACTAGCGTACACCAGGACTGGCTATGAGCAGTTCTTC.

The rearrangement links TRBV23-1 to TRBJ2-3; 7 bases line up with TRBD1. TRBV23-1 is designated an ORF whose function remains uncertain. This CDR3 spans 14 amino acids. Trimming took 7 bases from V and 3 from J; bases not matched to a gene: 7. The CDR3, as DNA: TGCGCCAGCAATATAACGACAGGGACAGATACGCAGTATTTT. Its protein is CASNITTGTDTQYF.

The chain links TRBV6-4 to TRBJ1-1; maybe TRBD1 (5 bases). The CDR3 is 15 amino acids. The V gene's germline CDR1 is MRHNA and CDR2 SNTAGT. V gave up 7 bases and J gave up 4 bases, with 19 bases separating them. In nucleotides, the CDR3 is TGTGCCAGCAAGAGTTCCAGGGAGGTGGGCACTGAAGCTTTCTTT. This encodes CASKSSREVGTEAFF.

This clone was seen only a few times. The chain combines TRBV24-1 with TRBJ2-5, with a tentative D call TRBD1 (5 bases). Germline CDR1 is KGHDR and CDR2 is SFDVKD. V was shortened by 4 bases and J by 5 bases, with 13 bases between the two germline ends. There are 14 residues in the CDR3. CDR3 protein: CATSEGTGRETQYF. In nucleotides, the CDR3 is TGTGCCACCAGTGAGGGCACAGGACGGGAGACCCAGTACTTC.

V is TRBV14 and J is TRBJ2-5; 14 bases are shared with TRBD2. Unmatched junction bases numbered 3, after V lost 4 bases and J lost 5 bases. Per germline, CDR1 SGHDN and CDR2 FVKESK. The CDR3 is 15 residues long. This CDR3 is CASSPWTSGGETQYF. CDR3 coding DNA: TGTGCCAGCAGCCCCTGGACTAGCGGGGGGGAGACCCAGTACTTC.

V and J are TRBV2 and TRBJ1-2; 9 positions agree with TRBD1. V lost 6 bases, J lost 0 bases, and 2 bases stayed unmatched. This CDR3 has 14 residues. Germline CDR1 is SNHLY and CDR2 is FYNNEI. Here the CDR3 reads CASRGTGSNYGYTF. The DNA of the CDR3 is TGTGCCAGCAGGGGGACAGGGTCTAACTATGGCTACACCTTC.

This rearrangement joins TRBV3-1 (or the pseudogene TRBV3-2) to TRBJ2-7; a possible D gene is TRBD1 (5 bases). V was shortened by 4 bases and J by 1 base, with 11 bases between the two germline ends. CDR1 is LGHDT and CDR2 is YNNKEL in the germline V gene (reference sequence). CDR3 length: 14 amino acids. CDR3 nucleotide sequence: TGTGCCAGCAGCCCTGGGGCCAGTTCCTACGAGCAGTACTTC. Its protein product is CASSPGASSYEQYF.

V usage is TRBV3-1 (or the pseudogene TRBV3-2) and J usage is TRBJ1-1, with unresolved D. This CDR3 region has 15 residues. V shed 0 bases and J shed 0 bases, with 8 bases lying between them. CDR1 and CDR2 (germline): LGHDT, YNNKEL (reference sequence). CDR3 protein: CASSQERVMNTEAFF. The CDR3 DNA is TGTGCCAGCAGCCAAGAGAGGGTAATGAACACTGAAGCTTTCTTT.

This chain joins TRBV4-3 and TRBJ1-1; TRBD1 is a possible D gene (5 bases). V lost 0 bases to trimming and J lost 8 bases, with 19 bases between them. The CDR3 is 16 residues long. CDR1 is LGHNA, CDR2 YSLEER, per germline. DNA of the CDR3: TGCGCCAGCAGCCAAGAAAAGGCCGGGGGACTTTCAGAAGCTTTCTTT. Translated, it gives CASSQEKAGGLSEAFF.

This chain uses TRBV16 with TRBJ2-1; 7 bases map to TRBD1. CDR3 length equals 17 residues. CDR1 and CDR2 (germline): KGHSY, FQNENV. V dropped 0 bases and J dropped 9; count of bases not matched to a gene: 14. CDR3 in DNA: TGTGCCAGCAGCCAATCAGGTCTGCGGACAGGAGCAGGTGAGCAGTTCTTC. Its protein is CASSQSGLRTGAGEQFF.

The CDR3 DNA sequence: TGTGCCAGCAGTCTCGACAGGGTTTCTAGCACAGATACGCAGTATTTT. It translates to CASSLDRVSSTDTQYF. The rearrangement uses TRBV28 and TRBJ2-3; 7 bases align to TRBD1. Germline CDR1 is MDHEN and CDR2 is SYDVKM. The V gene end was trimmed by 5 bases and the J gene end by 0 bases; junction bases not matched to a gene: 8. The CDR3 extends over 16 amino acids.

The table lists this clone with a few counts. This chain links TRBV6-5 with TRBJ2-7; 12 bases align to TRBD2. The V gene end was trimmed by 6 bases and the J gene end by 1 base; junction bases not matched to a gene: 4. Germline V CDR1 and CDR2: MNHEY, SVGAGI. The CDR3 is 15 amino acids. The CDR3 region has the DNA TGTGCCAGCAGCCCGGGGACTAGCGGGTCCTACGAGCAGTACTTC. Its translation: CASSPGTSGSYEQYF.

The chain couples TRBV25-1 to TRBJ1-6, with D possibly TRBD1 on 5 matching bases. Per the germline V gene, CDR1 is MGHDK and CDR2 is SYGVNS. V lost 7 bases to trimming and J lost 7 bases, with 17 bases between them. CDR3 length: 15 residues. CDR3 region: CASNQMEGRNSPLHF. CDR3 bases: TGTGCCAGCAACCAAATGGAGGGGAGGAATTCACCCCTCCACTTT.

This clone was recorded a few times. J is TRBJ1-1 and V is TRBV7-3; TRBD1 might be the D (5 bases). V lost 3 bases, J lost 4 bases, and 15 bases lay in between. From germline, CDR1 is SGHTA and CDR2 FQGTGA. The CDR3 totals 15 residues. The CDR3 DNA reads TGTGCCAGCAGCTTGATTCCAGGGTCGGGCACTGAAGCTTTCTTT. It is translated as CASSLIPGSGTEAFF.

The V call is TRBV18, the J call TRBJ2-1, with 9 bases fitting TRBD2. Germline V CDR1 and CDR2: KGHSH, LQKENI. V shed 4 bases and J 7 bases; nucleotides not matched to a gene: 8. CDR3 length equals 15 residues. The CDR3, as DNA: TGTGCCAGCTCACACCGGGTAGCGGGGGTAAATGAGCAGTTCTTC. Translation gives CASSHRVAGVNEQFF. Looking up the rest from reference TRBV18 and TRBJ2-1 gives the full variable domain: NAGVMQNPRHLVRRRGQEARLRCSPMKGHSHVYWYRQLPEEGLKFMVYLQKENIIDESGMPKERFSAEFPKEGPSILRIQQVVRGDSAAYFCASSHRVAGVNEQFFGPGTRLTVL.

The chain links TRBV2 to TRBJ2-5; 7 nucleotides agree with TRBD2. There are 15 residues in the CDR3. The V segment lost 3 bases and the J segment 2 bases; nucleotides outside the gene matches: 6. Germline CDR1 is SNHLY and CDR2 is FYNNEI. The CDR3 region has the DNA TGTGCCAGCAGTGAGTCACTAGCGCCTCAAGAGACCCAGTACTTC. It yields the protein CASSESLAPQETQYF.

This chain links TRBV3-1 (or the pseudogene TRBV3-2) with TRBJ2-7; 16 nucleotides agree with TRBD2. Germline CDR1 LGHDT, CDR2 YNNKEL (reference sequence). The J segment lost 9 bases and the V segment lost 3 bases, leaving 11 bases of the junction unmatched. This CDR3 has 17 residues. The CDR3 region has the DNA TGTGCCAGCAGCCATCTTACCCCGGGACTAGCGGGGGGGGCGCAGTACTTC. The encoded protein is CASSHLTPGLAGGAQYF.